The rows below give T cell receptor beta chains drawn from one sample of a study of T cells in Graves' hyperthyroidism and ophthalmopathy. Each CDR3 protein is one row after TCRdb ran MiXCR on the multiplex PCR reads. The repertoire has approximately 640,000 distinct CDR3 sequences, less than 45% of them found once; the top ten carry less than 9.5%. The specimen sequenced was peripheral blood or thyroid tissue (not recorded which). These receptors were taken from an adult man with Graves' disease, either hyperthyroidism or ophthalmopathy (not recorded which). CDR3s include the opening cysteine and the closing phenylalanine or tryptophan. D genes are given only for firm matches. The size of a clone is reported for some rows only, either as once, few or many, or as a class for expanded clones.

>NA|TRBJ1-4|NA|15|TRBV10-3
TGTGCCATCAGTTATCTCAGGCGTACTAATGAAAAACTGTTTTTT
CAISYLRRTNEKLFF
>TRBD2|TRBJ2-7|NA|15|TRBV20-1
TGCAGTGCTGGAGGACTAGCGCGGGGGGGTTGCGAGCAGTACTTC
CSAGGLARGGCEQYF
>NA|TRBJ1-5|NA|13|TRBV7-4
TGTGCCAGCCCTACTCGGGGGATCCAGCCCCAGCATTTT
CASPTRGIQPQHF
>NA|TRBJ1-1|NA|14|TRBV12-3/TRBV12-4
TGTGCCAGCAGCTTCGGACAGCCGAACACTGAAGCTTTCTTT
CASSFGQPNTEAFF
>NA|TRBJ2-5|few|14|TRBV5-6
TGTGCCAGCAAAGAGGAGGGGATAGGAGAGACCCAGTACTTC
CASKEEGIGETQYF
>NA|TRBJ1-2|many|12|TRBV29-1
TGCAGCGCTAGAACAATGAACTATGGCTACACCTTC
CSARTMNYGYTF
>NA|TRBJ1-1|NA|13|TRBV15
TGTGCCACCAGCAGAGAAGCGGGGGGGATAGGTTTCTTT
CATSREAGGIGFF
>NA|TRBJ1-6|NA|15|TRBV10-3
TGTGCCATCAGGACGGGGGGCGGATGGAATTCACCCCTCCACTTT
CAIRTGGGWNSPLHF
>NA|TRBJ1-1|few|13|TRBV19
TGTGCCAGTATCCAAGACAGGAACACTGAAGCTTTCTTT
CASIQDRNTEAFF
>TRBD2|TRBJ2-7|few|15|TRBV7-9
TGTGCCAGCAGCGCTCTAGCGGGAGTATCCTACGAGCAGTACTTC
CASSALAGVSYEQYF
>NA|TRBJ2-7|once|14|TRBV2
TGTGCCTGCAGTTTATCGATCGGGGTGAACGAGCAGTACTTC
CACSLSIGVNEQYF
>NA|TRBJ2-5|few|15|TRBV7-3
TGTGCCAGCAGCATAATCCCAGGGTGGCTAGAGACCCAGTACTTC
CASSIIPGWLETQYF
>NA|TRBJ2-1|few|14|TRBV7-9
TGTGCCAGCAGCTTCGCCGGGGCTAACAATGAGCAGTTCTTC
CASSFAGANNEQFF
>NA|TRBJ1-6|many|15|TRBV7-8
TGTGCCAGCAGCCGAGCTGGGGTACGGACTTCACCCCTCCACTTT
CASSRAGVRTSPLHF
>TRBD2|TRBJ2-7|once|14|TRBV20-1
TGCAGTGCTAGAGCGGGACTAGCGGGAGGCGAGCAGTACTTC
CSARAGLAGGEQYF
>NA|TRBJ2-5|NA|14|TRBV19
TGTGCCAGTAGTGTCCCAGGGGGGCAGGAGACCCAGTACTTC
CASSVPGGQETQYF
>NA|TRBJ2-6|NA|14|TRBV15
TGTGCCACCAGCAGCTTGTCTGGGGCCAACGTCCTGACTTTC
CATSSLSGANVLTF
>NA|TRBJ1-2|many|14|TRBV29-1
TGCAGCGTTGAAGCCCGATCACGGATCGGTGGCTACACCTTC
CSVEARSRIGGYTF